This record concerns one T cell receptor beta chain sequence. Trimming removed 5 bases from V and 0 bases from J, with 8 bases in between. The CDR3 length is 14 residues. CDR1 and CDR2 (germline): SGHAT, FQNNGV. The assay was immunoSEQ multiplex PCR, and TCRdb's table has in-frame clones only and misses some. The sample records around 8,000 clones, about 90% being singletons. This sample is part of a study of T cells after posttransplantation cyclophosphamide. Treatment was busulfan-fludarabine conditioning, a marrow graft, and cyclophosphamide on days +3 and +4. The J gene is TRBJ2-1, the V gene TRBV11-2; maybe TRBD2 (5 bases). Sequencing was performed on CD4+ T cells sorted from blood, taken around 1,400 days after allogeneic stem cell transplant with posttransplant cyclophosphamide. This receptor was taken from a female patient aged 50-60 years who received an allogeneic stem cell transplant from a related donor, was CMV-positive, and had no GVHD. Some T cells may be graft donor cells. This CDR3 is CASSRGSSYNEQFF. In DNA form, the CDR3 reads TGTGCCAGCAGCCGAGGGAGCTCCTACAATGAGCAGTTCTTC.